This T cell receptor (beta chain) was observed in a study of T cells in Graves' hyperthyroidism and ophthalmopathy. The CDR3 runs 13 residues. The germline V gene encodes CDR1 SNHLY and CDR2 FYNNEI. The V and J ends lost 6 bases and 0 bases respectively, with 9 bases between them. Whole-study findings and limits: Ophthalmopathy was identified by the model a median about 6 months ahead of onset. Stable hyperthyroidism and ophthalmopathy were separated using 13 V-J signatures.

TCR beta CDR3 sequences were amplified from RNA transcripts. Researchers ran a first-round RT-PCR on the TCR CDR3 using the HTBI primer set. TCRdb re-derived calls from the multiplex PCR reads in MiXCR, one entry per CDR3 protein. The repertoire holds hundreds of thousands of distinct CDR3 sequences, with about 45% as singletons. Uncontrolled infection, other autoimmune disease, pregnancy or lactation led to exclusion. Concerning this clonotype itself: What it binds is unknown. This is likely a read error, given that the CDR3 carries no conserved phenylalanine or tryptophan at its end.

Material: peripheral blood or thyroid tissue (not recorded which). This TCR was recovered from an adult man with Graves' disease, either hyperthyroidism or ophthalmopathy (not recorded which). This rearrangement joins TRBV2 to TRBJ2-7; no firm D call. This CDR3 reads CASSQALSYEQYL. The DNA of the CDR3 is TGTGCCAGCAGCCAAGCCCTCTCCTACGAGCAGTACCTC.